The rows below give T cell receptor beta chains drawn from one sample of a study of blood T cells in healthy people across ages. TCRdb re-called the 5' RACE reads with MiXCR, one entry per CDR3 protein. The table includes around 800,000 distinct CDR3 sequences, more than 25% detected once. The same specimen was also included in a second study, on T cells of mothers and their children.

Input material: blood. The receptor set was obtained from a boy between 10 and 17 years old in good health. Each CDR3 is given with its conserved first and last residue. D genes are given only for firm matches.

d_call,j_call,v_call,cdr3_aa
.,TRBJ2-4,TRBV2,CASKTELAKNIQYF
.,TRBJ2-5,TRBV7-6,CASSFRDRETQYF
TRBD1,TRBJ1-2,TRBV7-9,CASSSRDRVRVTF
.,TRBJ1-5,TRBV5-1,CASSQDGHSNQPQHF
.,TRBJ2-1,TRBV15,CATGGASYNEQFF
.,TRBJ1-6,TRBV2,CASRDSWDNSPLHF
.,TRBJ2-5,TRBV29-1,CSVPTSHTQYF
TRBD1,TRBJ1-2,TRBV6-5,CASSYRDRHGYTF
.,.,TRBV4-1,CASSQVQIKRSYEQYF
TRBD1,TRBJ2-7,TRBV5-1,CASSKGTGLLQYEQYF
TRBD1,TRBJ2-7,TRBV28,CASSQGTGYYEQYF
.,TRBJ1-4,TRBV20-1,CSARDKEKLFF
.,TRBJ2-5,TRBV9,CASSVGGHQETQYF
.,TRBJ2-1,TRBV12-3/TRBV12-4,CASSRGWYNEQFF
.,.,TRBV6-5,CASSYQASHNEQFF
.,TRBJ1-2,TRBV12-3/TRBV12-4,CASSTTGSPVYGYTF
.,TRBJ2-1,TRBV5-1,CASSQPFGRGGSYNEQFF
.,TRBJ2-6,TRBV7-8,CASSLLSGRGSGANVLTF
.,TRBJ1-2,TRBV20-1,CSAVQETYGYTF
.,.,TRBV12-3/TRBV12-4,CASSTLALSETQYF
.,.,TRBV6-2/TRBV6-3,CASSYSGQGVDNEQFF
.,TRBJ2-7,TRBV20-1,CSATGLGAQEAQYF
.,TRBJ2-4,TRBV5-5,CASSWDLTALLAKNIQYF
.,TRBJ1-4,TRBV7-8,CASSSPVGGTEKLFF
TRBD1,TRBJ1-5,TRBV19,CASTGQDSNQPQHF
.,TRBJ2-5,TRBV9,CASSVGLSQETQYF
.,TRBJ1-1,TRBV3-1,CASSQDGGVGTEAFF
.,TRBJ2-1,TRBV4-3,CASSQDYSGNEQFF
.,TRBJ2-1,TRBV28,CASSSLEGAGNEQFF
TRBD1,TRBJ1-6,TRBV15,CATSRGDRGSGSPLHF
TRBD2,TRBJ2-1,TRBV2,CASSKLAGGPANEQFF
.,TRBJ1-2,TRBV30,CACPKGGYGYTF
.,TRBJ2-7,TRBV6-1,CASSEWTVSYEQYF
TRBD2,TRBJ2-5,TRBV14,CASSQQTSGGETQYF
TRBD2,TRBJ2-5,TRBV28,CTSSFLTSGEETQYF
.,TRBJ1-2,TRBV20-1,CSARRQGYGYTF
.,TRBJ1-2,TRBV6-6,CASSRGGGASWDGYTF
TRBD2,TRBJ2-5,TRBV7-2,CASSLLGLAGSWRETQYF
.,TRBJ2-3,TRBV12-3/TRBV12-4,CASNTFSRPYGDTQYF
.,TRBJ2-7,TRBV12-3/TRBV12-4,CASSPDITYEQYF
.,TRBJ2-5,TRBV5-1,CASFGQETQYF
.,TRBJ2-6,TRBV11-2,CASSLTPMTNPGANVLTF
TRBD2,.,TRBV29-1,CSVDPGGTSYEQYF
.,TRBJ1-5,TRBV6-2/TRBV6-3,CASSLAPGNNQPQHF
.,TRBJ2-1,TRBV29-1,CSVVRASHNEQFF
.,TRBJ1-6,TRBV18,CASSPREASSYNSPLHF
.,TRBJ2-5,TRBV6-2/TRBV6-3,CASSETGAQYF
.,TRBJ2-3,TRBV9,CASSVSGLRTDTQYF
TRBD2,TRBJ2-5,TRBV10-3,CATGRGRPQETQYF
.,TRBJ2-3,TRBV11-3,CASSRGLDTDTQYF
.,TRBJ1-1,TRBV6-1,CASSALKAEAFF
.,TRBJ2-6,TRBV4-1,CASSQEGHRSSGANVLTF
.,TRBJ1-2,TRBV14,CASSQVGPTPGNGYTF
.,TRBJ2-7,TRBV29-1,CSVDEGPSYEQYF
.,TRBJ1-2,TRBV6-6,CASSTRGNANYGYTF
.,TRBJ2-6,TRBV7-2,CASSFLGRPFSGANVLTF
TRBD1,TRBJ2-1,TRBV29-1,CSVEGDRTNEQFF
.,TRBJ2-3,TRBV5-1,CASSLPRGESDTQYF
TRBD1,TRBJ1-4,TRBV4-1,CASSQTQGAINEKLFF